This T cell receptor beta chain is from a study of T cell responses to AZD1222 COVID-19 vaccine. Overall study findings and caveats: Targeting of unmutated variant regions was reportedly seen in nearly half of spike-specific TCRs. Possibly, clonal diversity was underestimated; donors were largely white British and included more females. Repertoires were obtained only post-peak T cell response.

Germline CDR1 reads SGHTA; CDR2 reads FQGNSA. The CDR3 is made up of 16 amino acids. The V end was cut by 5 bases, the J end by 2 bases, with 17 bases between. TCRdb's copy holds only in-frame clones and misses some; the assay was immunoSEQ multiplex PCR. This sample has about 160,000 clones, with 94% found just once. Details on this clone: Its matching antigen is unknown.

The V call is TRBV7-2, the J call TRBJ2-3, with D possibly being TRBD2 (5 bases). The sample was peripheral blood, taken on day 0 of AZD1222 vaccination. The receptor's source is an adult in good health. The DNA for the CDR3 is TGTGCCAGCAGCGGCGGACTGTCCAGAGCCACAGATACGCAGTATTTT. Its protein is CASSGGLSRATDTQYF.